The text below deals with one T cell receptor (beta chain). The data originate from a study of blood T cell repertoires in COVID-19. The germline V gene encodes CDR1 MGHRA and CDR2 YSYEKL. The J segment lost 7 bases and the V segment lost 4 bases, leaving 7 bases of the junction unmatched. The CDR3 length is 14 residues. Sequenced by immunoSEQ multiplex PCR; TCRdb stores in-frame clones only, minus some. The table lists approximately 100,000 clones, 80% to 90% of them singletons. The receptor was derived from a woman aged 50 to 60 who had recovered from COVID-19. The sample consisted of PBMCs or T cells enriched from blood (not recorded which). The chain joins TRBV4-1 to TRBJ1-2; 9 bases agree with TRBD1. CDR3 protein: CASSLSTGGVGYTF. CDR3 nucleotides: TGCGCCAGCAGCCTTTCGACAGGGGGGGTTGGCTACACCTTC.